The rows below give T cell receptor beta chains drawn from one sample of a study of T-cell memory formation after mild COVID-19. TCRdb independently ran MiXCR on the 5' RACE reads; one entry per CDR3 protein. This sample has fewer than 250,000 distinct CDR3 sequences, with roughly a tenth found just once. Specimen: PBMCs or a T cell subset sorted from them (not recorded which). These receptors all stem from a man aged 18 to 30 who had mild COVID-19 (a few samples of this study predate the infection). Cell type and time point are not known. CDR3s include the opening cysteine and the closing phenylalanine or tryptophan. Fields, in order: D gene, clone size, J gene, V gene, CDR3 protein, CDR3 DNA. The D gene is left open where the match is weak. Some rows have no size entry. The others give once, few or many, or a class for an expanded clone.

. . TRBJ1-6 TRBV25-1 CARNCPSGQNSPLHF TGTGCCAGGAATTGTCCTTCAGGGCAAAATTCACCCCTCCACTTT
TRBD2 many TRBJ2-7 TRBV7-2 CASSDGGTSGGREQYF TGTGCCAGCAGCGACGGAGGGACTAGCGGGGGGAGGGAGCAGTACTTC
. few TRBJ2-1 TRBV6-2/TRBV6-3 CASSYFTENEQFF TGTGCCAGCAGTTACTTTACCGAGAATGAGCAGTTCTTC
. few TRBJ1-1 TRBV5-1 CASNPRGGDTEAFF TGCGCCAGCAACCCAAGGGGAGGTGACACTGAAGCTTTCTTT
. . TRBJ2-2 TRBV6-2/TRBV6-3 CASSRGGGVNTGELFF TGTGCCAGCAGCCGGGGAGGCGGGGTCAACACCGGGGAGCTGTTTTTT
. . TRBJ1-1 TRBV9 CASSVDQINTEAFF TGTGCCAGCAGCGTAGATCAGATTAACACTGAAGCTTTCTTT
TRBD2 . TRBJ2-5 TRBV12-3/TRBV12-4 CASSPGGGGTQETQYF TGTGCCAGCAGTCCGGGGGGCGGGGGGACTCAAGAGACCCAGTACTTC
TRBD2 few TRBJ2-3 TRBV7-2 CASSLAAGGSTDTQYF TGTGCCAGCAGCTTAGCAGCGGGGGGAAGCACAGATACGCAGTATTTT
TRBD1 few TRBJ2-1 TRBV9 CASSPGQGFTVEQFF TGTGCCAGCAGCCCGGGACAGGGGTTCACCGTTGAGCAGTTCTTC
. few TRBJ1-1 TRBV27 CASSFQRRPGHPTEAFF TGTGCCAGCAGCTTTCAAAGACGCCCGGGGCACCCTACTGAAGCTTTCTTT
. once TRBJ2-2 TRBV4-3 CASSRGTHTGELFF TGCGCCAGCAGCCGGGGCACCCACACCGGGGAGCTGTTTTTT
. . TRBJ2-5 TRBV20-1 CSAGFGRVGTQYF TGCAGTGCTGGATTTGGCCGAGTCGGGACCCAGTACTTC
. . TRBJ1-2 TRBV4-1 CASSQDQLPVYYGYTF TGCGCCAGCAGCCAAGATCAACTCCCAGTTTACTATGGCTACACCTTC
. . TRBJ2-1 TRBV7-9 CASSPTRGRRYNEQFF TGTGCCAGCAGCCCGACCCGGGGGAGACGCTACAATGAGCAGTTCTTC
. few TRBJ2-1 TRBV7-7 CASSLELASYNEQFF TGTGCTAGCAGCTTAGAACTAGCATCCTACAATGAGCAGTTCTTC
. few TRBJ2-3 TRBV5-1 CASSLAAGQGDTQYF TGCGCCAGCAGCTTGGCCGCGGGTCAGGGGGATACGCAGTATTTT
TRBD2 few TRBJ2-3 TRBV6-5 CASRTGGVDTQYF TGTGCCAGCAGGACGGGGGGGGTGGATACGCAGTATTTT
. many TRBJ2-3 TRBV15 CATSRDRPDTQYF TGTGCCACCAGCAGAGATCGCCCTGATACGCAGTATTTT
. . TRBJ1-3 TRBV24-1 CATSRRGPGNTIYF TGTGCCACCTCCCGCAGGGGACCTGGAAACACCATATATTTT
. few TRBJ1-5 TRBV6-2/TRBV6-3 CASSYQGNQPQHF TGTGCCAGCAGTTACCAGGGTAATCAGCCCCAGCATTTT
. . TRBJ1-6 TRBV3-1 CASSQAGVSPLHF TGTGCCAGCAGCCAGGCAGGGGTATCACCCCTCCACTTT
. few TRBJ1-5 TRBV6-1 CASSESWGASNQPQHF TGTGCCAGCAGTGAATCTTGGGGGGCTAGTAATCAGCCCCAGCATTTT
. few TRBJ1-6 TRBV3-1 CASSQLKTPLHF TGTGCCAGCAGCCAGCTAAAGACACCCCTCCACTTT
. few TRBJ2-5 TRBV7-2 CASSSDWRGTQYF TGTGCCAGCAGCTCCGACTGGCGGGGGACCCAGTACTTC
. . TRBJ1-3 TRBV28 CASSLSGTGGNTIYF TGTGCCAGCAGTTTATCAGGGACTGGTGGAAACACCATATATTTT
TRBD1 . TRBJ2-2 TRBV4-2 CASSQGHRGAGELFF TGTGCCAGCAGCCAAGGTCACAGGGGCGCCGGGGAGCTGTTTTTT
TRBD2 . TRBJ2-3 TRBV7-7 CASSRGVGSTDTQYF TGTGCCAGCAGCCGGGGGGTAGGAAGCACAGATACGCAGTATTTT
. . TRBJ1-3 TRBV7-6 CASSLAIWDRNTIYF TGTGCCAGCAGCTTAGCGATATGGGATCGGAACACCATATATTTT
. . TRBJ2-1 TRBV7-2 CASSFSAETSYNEQFF TGTGCCAGCAGCTTCTCGGCGGAGACATCCTACAATGAGCAGTTCTTC
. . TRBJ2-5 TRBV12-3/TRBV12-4 CASSLAGGEVVTQYF TGTGCCAGCAGTTTAGCGGGGGGCGAGGTGGTGACCCAGTACTTC
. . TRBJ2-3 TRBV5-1 CASSHQRGRDTQYF TGCGCCAGCAGCCACCAAAGGGGTCGGGATACGCAGTATTTT
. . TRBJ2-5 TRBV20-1 CSAHEGHKYQETQYF TGCAGTGCTCACGAGGGACATAAGTACCAAGAGACCCAGTACTTC
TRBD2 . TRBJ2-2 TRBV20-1 CSGRGLSGELFF TGCAGTGGGAGGGGACTATCCGGGGAGCTGTTTTTT
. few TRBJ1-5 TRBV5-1 CASSLPGQPVNQPQHF TGCGCCAGCAGCTTACCTGGACAGCCGGTCAATCAGCCCCAGCATTTT
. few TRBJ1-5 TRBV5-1 CASSLVPGAGQPQHF TGCGCCAGCAGCTTGGTACCGGGCGCGGGTCAGCCCCAGCATTTT
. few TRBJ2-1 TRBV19 CASSRQVNEQFF TGTGCCAGTAGTAGACAGGTAAATGAGCAGTTCTTC
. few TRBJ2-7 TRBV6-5 CASSYRDPFAYEQYF TGTGCCAGCAGTTACAGGGACCCATTCGCCTACGAGCAGTACTTC
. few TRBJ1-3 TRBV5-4 CASSWYAGNTIYF TGTGCCAGCAGCTGGTACGCTGGAAACACCATATATTTT
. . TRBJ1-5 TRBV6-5 CASSYGQGRQPQHF TGTGCCAGCAGTTACGGGCAGGGGCGGCAGCCCCAGCATTTT
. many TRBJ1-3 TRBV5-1 CASSLGWGSSGNTIYF TGCGCCAGCAGCTTGGGATGGGGCAGCTCTGGAAACACCATATATTTT
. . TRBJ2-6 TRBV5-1 CASSRWGATGANVLTF TGCGCCAGCAGCCGTTGGGGGGCCACTGGGGCCAACGTCCTGACTTTC
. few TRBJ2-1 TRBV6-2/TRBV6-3 CASIFRWVHYNEQFF TGTGCCAGCATCTTTCGCTGGGTCCACTACAATGAGCAGTTCTTC
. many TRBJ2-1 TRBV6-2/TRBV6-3 CASTQHNEQFF TGTGCCAGCACCCAGCACAATGAGCAGTTCTTC
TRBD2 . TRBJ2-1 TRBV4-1 CASRSPGLAGNEQFF TGCGCCAGCAGGTCCCCGGGACTAGCGGGCAATGAGCAGTTCTTC
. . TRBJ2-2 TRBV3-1 CASSRQLNTGELFF TGTGCCAGCAGCCGACAGCTGAACACCGGGGAGCTGTTTTTT
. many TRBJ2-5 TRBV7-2 CASSLGPLDSTQYF TGTGCCAGCAGCTTAGGACCCCTCGACTCGACCCAGTACTTC
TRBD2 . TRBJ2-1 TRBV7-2 CASSWRLAGVIDEQFF TGTGCCAGCAGCTGGCGACTAGCGGGGGTTATCGATGAGCAGTTCTTC
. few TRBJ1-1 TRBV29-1 CSEIPPNTEAFF TGCAGCGAGATTCCTCCGAACACTGAAGCTTTCTTT
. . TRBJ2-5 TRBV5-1 CASSSGRGGETQYF TGCGCCAGCAGCTCTGGCAGGGGAGGAGAGACCCAGTACTTC
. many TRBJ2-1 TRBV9 CASGGYSTYNEQFF TGTGCCAGCGGAGGATACAGCACTTACAATGAGCAGTTCTTC
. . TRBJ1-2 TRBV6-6 CASSTGADYGYTF TGTGCCAGCAGTACCGGGGCAGACTATGGCTACACCTTC
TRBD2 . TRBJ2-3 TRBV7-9 CASSLGASGGAVRTDTQYF TGTGCCAGCAGCTTAGGAGCCAGCGGGGGGGCAGTGCGCACAGATACGCAGTATTTT
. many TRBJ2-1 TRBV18 CASSGTVYNEQFF TGTGCCAGCTCAGGGACGGTTTACAATGAGCAGTTCTTC